The TCR beta chain described here comes from a study of T-cell reconstitution after alpha-beta-depleted transplantation in children. General study findings and limits: Elevated TCRbeta diversity at day 60 was traced, in some patients, to surviving recipient T cells and thymic progenitors. In patients about two months after transplant, alpha-beta T cells reportedly arose from several hundred expanded graft clones.

To note about this clonotype: The antigen remains undetermined.

Preparing the TCRbeta library involved the use of unique molecular identifiers. TCRdb analysed the PCR reads with MiXCR anew, one entry per CDR3 protein. The table includes just over 950,000 distinct CDR3 sequences, less than 30% detected once. The V gene's germline CDR1 is MNHNS and CDR2 SASEGT. V was pared by 6 bases and J by 2 bases, with 10 bases of the junction left unmatched. The CDR3 totals 15 residues. This sequence was found in a boy under two years old who had a stem cell transplant for SCID, so the T cells may come from the graft donor. V gene TRBV6-1 combines with J gene TRBJ2-7, with 7 bases lining up with TRBD1. The sample in question was PBMCs, mostly from graft donor cells, obtained 360 days after TCRalphabeta/CD19-depleted stem cell transplant. In DNA, the CDR3 is TGTGCCAGCAGACTCCAGGGGGTCGGCGCCTACGAGCAGTACTTC. Protein sequence: CASRLQGVGAYEQYF.